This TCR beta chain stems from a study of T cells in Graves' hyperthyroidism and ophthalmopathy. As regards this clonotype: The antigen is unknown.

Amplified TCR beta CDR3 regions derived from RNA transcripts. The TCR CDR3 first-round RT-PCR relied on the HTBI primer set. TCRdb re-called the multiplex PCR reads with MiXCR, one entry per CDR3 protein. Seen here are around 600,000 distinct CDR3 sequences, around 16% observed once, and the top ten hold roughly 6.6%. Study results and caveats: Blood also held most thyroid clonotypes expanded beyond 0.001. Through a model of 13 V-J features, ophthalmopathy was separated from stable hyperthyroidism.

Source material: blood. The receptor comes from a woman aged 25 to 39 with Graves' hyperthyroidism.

CDR3: CASSMGLSGANVLTF. The CDR3 region has the DNA TGTGCCAGTAGTATGGGTTTATCTGGGGCCAACGTCCTGACTTTC. The chain recombines TRBV19 with TRBJ2-6; unclear D gene. V was pared by 3 bases and J by 1 base, with 7 bases between. There are 15 residues in the CDR3. The germline V gene has CDR1 LNHDA and CDR2 SQIVND (reference sequence).